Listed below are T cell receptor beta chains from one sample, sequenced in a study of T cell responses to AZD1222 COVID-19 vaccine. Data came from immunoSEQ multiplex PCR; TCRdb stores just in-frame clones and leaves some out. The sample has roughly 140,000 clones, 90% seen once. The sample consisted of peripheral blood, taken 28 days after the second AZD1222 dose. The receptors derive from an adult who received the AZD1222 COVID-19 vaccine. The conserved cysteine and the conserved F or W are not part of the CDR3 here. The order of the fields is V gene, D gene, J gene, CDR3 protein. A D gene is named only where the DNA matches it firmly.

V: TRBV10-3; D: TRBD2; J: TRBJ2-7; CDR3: ASGTSGYEQY
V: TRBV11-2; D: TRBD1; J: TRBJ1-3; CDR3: ASSPQGRTGNTIY
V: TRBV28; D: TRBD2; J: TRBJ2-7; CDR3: ASFSSGLADYEQY
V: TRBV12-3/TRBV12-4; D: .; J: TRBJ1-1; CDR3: ASRLGATEAF
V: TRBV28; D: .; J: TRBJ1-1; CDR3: ASSLPGDLRAF
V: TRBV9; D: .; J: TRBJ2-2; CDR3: ASSVVQGGGTGELF
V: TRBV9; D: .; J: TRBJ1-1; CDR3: ASSGTETTVNTEAF
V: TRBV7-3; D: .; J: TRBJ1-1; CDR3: ASSLSMGATEAF
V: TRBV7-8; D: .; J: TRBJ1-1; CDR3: ASTVTQVLNTEAF
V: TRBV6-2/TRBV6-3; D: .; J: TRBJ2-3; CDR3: ASSYNTGSHERY
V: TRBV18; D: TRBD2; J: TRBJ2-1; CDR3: ASSPSSGGANNEQF
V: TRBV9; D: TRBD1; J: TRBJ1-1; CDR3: ASSPQGSWTEAF
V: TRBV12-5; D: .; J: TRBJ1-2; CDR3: ASGGFGSSNYGYT
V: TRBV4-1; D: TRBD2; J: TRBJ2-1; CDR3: ASSHTTSGGPVYEQF
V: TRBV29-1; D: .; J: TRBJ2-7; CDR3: SVWQNYEQY
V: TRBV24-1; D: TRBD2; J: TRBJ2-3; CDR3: ATSDLGAGGPDTQY
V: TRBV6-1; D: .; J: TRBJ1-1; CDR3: ASSERREGVNTEAF
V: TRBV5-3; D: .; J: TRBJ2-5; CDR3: ARSLFSTYRRAPETQY
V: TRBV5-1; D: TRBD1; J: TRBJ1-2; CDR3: ASGSDRGQGGYT
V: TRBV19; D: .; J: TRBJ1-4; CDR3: ASSIRGSNEKLF
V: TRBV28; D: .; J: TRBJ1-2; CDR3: ASSPYASGKGYGYT
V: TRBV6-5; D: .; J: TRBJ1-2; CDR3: ASSSSGEGGYT
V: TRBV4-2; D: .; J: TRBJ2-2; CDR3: ASSQDTHTGELF
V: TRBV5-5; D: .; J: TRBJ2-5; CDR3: ASSSGPGYQETQY
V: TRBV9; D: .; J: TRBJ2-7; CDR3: ASRIARQY
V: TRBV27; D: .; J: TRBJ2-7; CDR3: ASSYREGNYEQY
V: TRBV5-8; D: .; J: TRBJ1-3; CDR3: ASSLVQGSGNTIY
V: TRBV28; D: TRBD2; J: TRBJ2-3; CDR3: ASSLGGGPRTDTQY